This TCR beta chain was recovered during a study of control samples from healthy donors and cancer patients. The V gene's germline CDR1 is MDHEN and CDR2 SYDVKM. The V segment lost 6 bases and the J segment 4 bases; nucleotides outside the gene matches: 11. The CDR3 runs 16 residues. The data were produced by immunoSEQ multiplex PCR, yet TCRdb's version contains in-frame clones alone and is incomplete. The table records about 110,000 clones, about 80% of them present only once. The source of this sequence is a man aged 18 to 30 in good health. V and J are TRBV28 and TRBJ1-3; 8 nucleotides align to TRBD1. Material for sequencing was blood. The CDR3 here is CASSDTTTGAGNTIYF. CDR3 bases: TGTGCCAGCAGCGATACTACGACAGGGGCCGGAAACACCATATATTTT.